This section outlines one T cell receptor beta chain sequence together with its context. Its target is unknown. The entry originates in a study of cytomegalovirus exposure and HLA in healthy donors. Regarding the study as a whole: Subsequent analysis of the approximately 110 validation repertoires found a tendency for first-cohort TCR clusters to co-occur. The study found most TCR sequences rare, yet found some public TCRs in many donors.

The donors were members of the validation cohort, which comprised 120 subjects and was separate from the first cohort of 730 or so subjects. CDR3 length equals 13 residues. Trimming took 0 bases from V and 7 from J, leaving 12 bases between them. Germline assignment: CDR1 GTSNPN and CDR2 SVGIG (reference sequence). This table comes from immunoSEQ multiplex PCR, and its TCRdb copy is limited to in-frame clones, with some not included. The sample lists roughly 150,000 clones, roughly nine tenths seen once, with around 3.2% in the top ten. The sample taken for sequencing was PBMCs. This chain links TRBV30 with TRBJ1-1; no definite D call. The sequence derives from a woman aged 18 to 35 in good health and CMV-seropositive. The CDR3 spells CAWSVSREGEAFF. The CDR3 nucleotides are TGTGCCTGGAGTGTAAGTAGGGAGGGTGAAGCTTTCTTT.